Sequencing of this T cell receptor beta chain was carried out in a study of cytomegalovirus exposure and HLA in healthy donors. Overall study: An analysis done earlier identified around 100 million unique TCR beta sequences from 200 million or so T cells.

The study ran its PCR with 60 Vbeta and 13 Jbeta primers. Using immunoSEQ multiplex PCR, the repertoire was profiled, and TCRdb retains in-frame clones only, with some absent. The data contain under 200,000 clones, 82% of them seen just once; the ten biggest clones take up about 0.98%. Germline lookup yields CDR1 SGHRS and CDR2 YFSETQ. The CDR3 has 14 residues. The germline V and J ends were trimmed by 5 bases and 3 bases, with 11 bases remaining between them. The sequence came from a girl aged 2-10 years in good health and CMV-seropositive. V usage is TRBV5-1 and J usage is TRBJ1-4; tentative D call: TRBD1 (5 bases). Sequencing input: PBMCs. The CDR3, as DNA: TGCGCCAGCAGATTGTGGGGCTCTAATGAAAAACTGTTTTTT. This gives the protein CASRLWGSNEKLFF.